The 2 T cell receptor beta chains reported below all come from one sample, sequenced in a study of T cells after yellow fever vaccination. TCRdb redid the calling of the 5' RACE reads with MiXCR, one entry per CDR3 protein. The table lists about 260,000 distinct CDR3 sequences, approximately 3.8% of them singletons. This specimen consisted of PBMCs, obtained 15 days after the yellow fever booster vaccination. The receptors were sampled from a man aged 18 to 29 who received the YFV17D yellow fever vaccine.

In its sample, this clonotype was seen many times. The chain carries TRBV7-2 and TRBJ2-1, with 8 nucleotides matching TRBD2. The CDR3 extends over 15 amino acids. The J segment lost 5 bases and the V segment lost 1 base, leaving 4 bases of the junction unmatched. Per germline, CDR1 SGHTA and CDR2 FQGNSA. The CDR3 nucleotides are TGTGCCAGCAGCTTAGTAGCGGGGATCAACAATGAGCAGTTCTTC. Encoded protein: CASSLVAGINNEQFF.

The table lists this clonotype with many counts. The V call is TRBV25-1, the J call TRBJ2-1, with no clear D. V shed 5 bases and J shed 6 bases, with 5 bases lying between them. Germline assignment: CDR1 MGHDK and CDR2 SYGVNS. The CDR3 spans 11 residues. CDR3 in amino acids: CASSTRNEQFF. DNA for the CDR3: TGTGCCAGCAGTACTCGCAATGAGCAGTTCTTC. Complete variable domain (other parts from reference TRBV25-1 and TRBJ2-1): EADIYQTPRYLVIGTGKKITLECSQTMGHDKMYWYQQDPGMELHLIHYSYGVNSTEKGDLSSESTVSRIRTEHFPLTLESARPSHTSQYLCASSTRNEQFFGPGTRLTVL.